The 23 T cell receptor beta chains below all came from one sample that was sequenced in a study of CD4 T cells in relation to SARS-CoV-2 and coronaviruses. Repertoires were generated with immunoSEQ multiplex PCR, while TCRdb's copy carries only in-frame clones and drops some. The sample contains 20,000 or so clones, more than 70% of which appear only once. CD4+ T cells from unexposed donors were obtained before the COVID-19 pandemic (2011-2018). The cells were cultured for about ten days before CD4+ T cells were isolated. These receptors' targets are unknown. The material sequenced was CD4+ T cells from PBMCs, cultured in vitro. All receptors come from a human donor in good health.

The chain is built from TRBV7-9 and TRBJ2-1; D is uncertain. This CDR3 region has 15 residues. Germline CDR1 is SEHNR and CDR2 is FQNEAQ (reference sequence). V lost 4 bases to trimming and J lost 7 bases, with 17 bases between them. CDR3 residues: CASSSYSILGNEQFF. The CDR3 bases are TGTGCCAGCAGCTCCTACTCAATCCTTGGTAATGAGCAGTTCTTC.

V is TRBV19 and J is TRBJ1-3; 8 nucleotides align to TRBD1. The CDR3 spans 16 residues. V lost 3 bases to trimming and J lost 1 base; unmatched junction nucleotides: 5. CDR1 is LNHDA, CDR2 SQIVND, per germline (reference sequence). The CDR3 DNA reads as TGTGCCAGTAGTATTACAGGGGGAGTATCTGGAAACACCATATATTTT. Translated, it gives CASSITGGVSGNTIYF.

The chain has TRBV3-1 (or the pseudogene TRBV3-2) and TRBJ2-7; D remains ambiguous. There are 14 residues in the CDR3. Germline CDR1 is LGHDT and CDR2 is YNNKEL (reference sequence). The V end was cut by 0 bases, the J end by 4 bases, with 10 bases between. CDR3 protein: CASSQDLSIYEQYF. For the CDR3, the DNA is TGTGCCAGCAGCCAAGACCTCTCGATTTACGAGCAGTACTTC.

The rearrangement joins TRBV5-1 to TRBJ1-4; D possibly corresponds to TRBD1 (5 bases). V lost 0 bases and J lost 8, with 8 bases in between. The CDR3 sequence is 13 residues long. Per the germline V gene, CDR1 is SGHRS and CDR2 is YFSETQ. CDR3 nucleotides: TGCGCCAGCAGCTTGGGAGACAGAGAAAAACTGTTTTTT. Translation: CASSLGDREKLFF.

The gene calls are TRBV6-5 and TRBJ1-3, with D maybe TRBD1 (6 bases). Per germline, CDR1 MNHEY and CDR2 SVGAGI. V dropped 7 bases and J dropped 4 bases, with 11 bases sitting between them. The CDR3 spans 13 residues. The CDR3 region is CASTTGSGNTIYF. The CDR3 DNA reads as TGTGCCAGCACCACAGGGTCGGGAAACACCATATATTTT.

The chain carries TRBV19 and TRBJ2-1; TRBD2 matches at 10 bases. V shed 8 bases and J 5 bases; nucleotides not matched to a gene: 9. CDR3 length equals 15 residues. Germline V gene data show CDR1 as LNHDA and CDR2 as SQIVND (reference sequence). The CDR3 loop reads CASAQREGLHNEQFF. Here the CDR3 DNA reads TGTGCCAGTGCTCAGCGGGAGGGCCTCCACAATGAGCAGTTCTTC.

J is TRBJ2-3 and V is TRBV19, with D unresolved. Between the trimmed V and J ends, which lost 1 base and 2 bases, there was a span of 13 bases. This CDR3 has 16 amino acids. CDR1 and CDR2 (germline): LNHDA, SQIVND (reference sequence). CDR3: CASSIGSWQDTDTQYF. The CDR3 DNA sequence: TGTGCCAGTAGTATAGGAAGCTGGCAGGACACAGATACGCAGTATTTT.

This chain links TRBV5-1 with TRBJ2-2, with a weak D call TRBD1 (6 bases). Germline CDR1 and CDR2: SGHRS and YFSETQ. The length of the CDR3 is 15 residues. V lost 7 bases, J lost 7 bases, and 20 bases lay in between. The CDR3, as DNA: TGCGCCAGCCGACTTCGGACAGATTCGGGCGGGGAGCTGTTTTTT. The encoded protein is CASRLRTDSGGELFF.

The rearrangement uses TRBV13 and TRBJ1-2; D uncertain. Trimming left V 2 bases short and J 6 bases short, with 13 bases between. Germline V gene data show CDR1 as PRHDT and CDR2 as FYEKMQ (reference sequence). This CDR3 spans 14 amino acids. The CDR3 protein is CASSLPKGLDGYTF. DNA for the CDR3: TGTGCCAGCAGCTTACCTAAGGGTTTGGATGGCTACACCTTC.

This clone was seen a handful of times. V gene TRBV18 combines with J gene TRBJ2-7; 7 bases agree with TRBD2. The ends lost 6 bases at V and 5 bases at J; junction bases unmatched: 7. This CDR3 region has 13 residues. Germline CDR1 is KGHSH and CDR2 is LQKENI. This chain's CDR3 is CASSLGGDDEQYF. The CDR3 region has the DNA TGTGCCAGCTCCCTGGGAGGGGATGACGAGCAGTACTTC.

V is TRBV2 and J is TRBJ2-1, with TRBD1 matching 12 bases. The V and J ends lost 8 bases and 7 bases, in that order; junction bases with no gene match: 12. There are 16 residues in the CDR3. Germline V lookup: CDR1 SNHLY, CDR2 FYNNEI. CDR3 loop: CASFGTGGASSNEQFF. Here the CDR3 DNA reads TGTGCCAGCTTCGGGACAGGGGGCGCCTCTTCAAATGAGCAGTTCTTC.

This clone was seen a few times. The chain employs TRBV7-9 and TRBJ2-3; 8 bases line up with TRBD1. CDR1 is SEHNR and CDR2 is FQNEAQ in the germline V gene (reference sequence). V was pared by 0 bases and J by 5 bases, with 1 base of the junction left unmatched. The CDR3 is 14 amino acids. This chain's CDR3 is CASSLARGQDTQYF. CDR3 DNA sequence: TGTGCCAGCAGCTTAGCCAGGGGGCAAGATACGCAGTATTTT.

This chain connects TRBV10-3 to TRBJ2-1, with TRBD2 matching over 8 bases. Germline loops: CDR1 ENHRY, CDR2 SYGVKD. V shed 10 bases and J 3 bases; nucleotides not matched to a gene: 8. The CDR3 covers 14 residues. The CDR3 DNA reads as TGTGCCACCCTTTTTAGCGGGGTCTACAATGAGCAGTTCTTC. The encoded protein is CATLFSGVYNEQFF.

V is TRBV12-3 or TRBV12-4 and J is TRBJ2-1; D unclear. Trimming cost V 4 bases and J 7 bases, with 11 bases left between them. The CDR3 runs 13 residues. The CDR3 loop is CASSSPNLNEQFF. The CDR3 DNA follows: TGTGCCAGCAGTTCCCCAAACCTGAATGAGCAGTTCTTC.

V and J are TRBV18 and TRBJ2-7; D might be TRBD1 (6 bases). Trimming shortened V by 6 bases and J by 3 bases, and 15 bases separated the two germline ends. Germline-derived CDR1 and CDR2 are KGHSH and LQKENI. This CDR3 spans 14 amino acids. CDR3 residues: CASSPRDKNYEQYF. CDR3 bases: TGTGCCAGCTCCCCCCGGGACAAGAACTACGAGCAGTACTTC.

This rearrangement joins TRBV5-5 to TRBJ1-5, with 8 bases fitting TRBD1. Trimming cost V 0 bases and J 0 bases; bases outside gene matches: 5. Germline V CDR1 and CDR2: SGHKS, YYEKEE (reference sequence). This CDR3 has 17 residues. CDR3 sequence reads: CASSLGTGIYSNQPQHF. DNA of the CDR3: TGTGCCAGCAGCTTGGGGACAGGGATCTATAGCAATCAGCCCCAGCATTTT.

The DNA of the CDR3 is TGTGCCACCAATCAGGGCGGCCTCTCTGGAAACACCATATATTTT. Protein: CATNQGGLSGNTIYF. The chain is built from TRBV10-3 and TRBJ1-3; weak D call: TRBD1 (5 bases). The CDR3 length is 15 residues. Germline-derived CDR1 and CDR2 are ENHRY and SYGVKD. V lost 10 bases to trimming and J lost 0 bases, with 16 bases between them.

This clone was detected only a few times. The J gene is TRBJ2-1, the V gene TRBV25-1; D tentatively fits TRBD1 or TRBD2 (5 bases each). Trimming took 4 bases from V and 8 from J, leaving 12 bases between them. CDR3 length equals 13 residues. Germline V lookup: CDR1 MGHDK, CDR2 SYGVNS. The CDR3 spells CASSGAGTDEQFF. CDR3 DNA: TGTGCCAGCAGTGGTGCAGGGACCGATGAGCAGTTCTTC. The whole variable domain, filled in from reference TRBV25-1 and TRBJ2-1, reads EADIYQTPRYLVIGTGKKITLECSQTMGHDKMYWYQQDPGMELHLIHYSYGVNSTEKGDLSSESTVSRIRTEHFPLTLESARPSHTSQYLCASSGAGTDEQFFGPGTRLTVL.

The chain links TRBV4-1 to TRBJ2-3; D perhaps matches TRBD2 (5 bases). This CDR3 is built from 17 residues. Germline CDR1 reads MGHRA; CDR2 reads YSYEKL. V shed 5 bases and J shed 6 bases, with 24 bases lying between them. The CDR3: CASSFLRIGPRGDTQYF. CDR3 nucleotides: TGCGCCAGCAGCTTCCTGAGGATAGGTCCACGAGGGGATACGCAGTATTTT.

The rearrangement uses TRBV3-1 (or the pseudogene TRBV3-2) and TRBJ1-4, with 8 bases that match TRBD1. CDR3 length equals 14 residues. The V gene's germline CDR1 is LGHDT and CDR2 YNNKEL (reference sequence). The ends lost 5 bases at V and 4 bases at J; junction bases unmatched: 3. Here the CDR3 reads CASSSGGFNEKLFF. CDR3 DNA sequence: TGTGCCAGCAGCTCAGGGGGCTTTAATGAAAAACTGTTTTTT.

The rearrangement uses TRBV5-1 and TRBJ1-2; D is undetermined. Germline CDR1 and CDR2: SGHRS and YFSETQ. V was clipped by 0 bases and J by 0 bases, with 3 bases between them. The CDR3 has 13 amino acids. This chain's CDR3 is CASSLGANYGYTF. CDR3 in DNA: TGCGCCAGCAGCTTGGGGGCTAACTATGGCTACACCTTC.

The V gene is TRBV18, the J gene TRBJ1-1, with D uncertain. Germline V CDR1 and CDR2: KGHSH, LQKENI. V lost 6 bases and J lost 5, with 16 bases in between. There are 14 residues in the CDR3. The CDR3 DNA is TGTGCCAGCTCCGCAACCCCGCCCCAGACTGAAGCTTTCTTT. As protein: CASSATPPQTEAFF.

This clone was picked up one time. The chain is built from TRBV9 and TRBJ1-2; 7 bases agree with TRBD1. The J segment lost 1 base and the V segment lost 4 bases, leaving 7 bases of the junction unmatched. Germline loops: CDR1 SGDLS, CDR2 YYNGEE. The CDR3 is 15 amino acids. CDR3 coding DNA: TGTGCCAGCAGCCCCCAGGGACAGCGTAACTATGGCTACACCTTC. Translated, it gives CASSPQGQRNYGYTF.